This T cell receptor beta chain originates from a study of blood T cell repertoires in COVID-19. In the original analysis: Amplification with reference gene primers provided the estimates of nucleated cell counts. Generated by immunoSEQ multiplex PCR, the TCRdb table keeps only in-frame clones and is missing some. V and J calls and clone size come straight from that table; D and trimming were deduced from the DNA. The repertoire holds some 180,000 clones, with about 87% as singletons. This CDR3 comprises 13 residues. The germline V gene encodes CDR1 SQVTM and CDR2 ANQGSEA. Trimming left V 1 base short and J 0 bases short, with 6 bases between. Followed over time, Seattle patients had been enrolled while infection was active.

The sequence derives from a woman of 80 years or more with COVID-19, enrolled during active disease. The sample consisted of peripheral blood. The rearrangement links TRBV29-1 to TRBJ1-1; D ambiguous. The DNA for the CDR3 is TGCAGCGTTGAAGCCAACATGAACACTGAAGCTTTCTTT. Translated: CSVEANMNTEAFF.